This T cell receptor (beta chain) comes out of a study of T cells in Graves' hyperthyroidism and ophthalmopathy. Findings and limits, study-wide: Most thyroid-expanded clonotypes above 0.001 were also found in blood.

This clonotype has just a few counts. Its antigen is unknown. Together with thyroid ultrasound, orbital computed tomography, serum thyroxine and TRAb, clinical symptoms were used for diagnoses. TCR beta CDR3 sequences were amplified from RNA transcripts. The HTBI primer set was used in a first-round RT-PCR of the TCR CDR3. A single record per CDR3 protein comes from TCRdb applying MiXCR to the multiplex PCR reads. The sample gives some 350,000 distinct CDR3 sequences, around 15% of which show up once; approximately 19% is in the top ten. The clonotype was recovered from a woman aged 55-70 years with Graves' ophthalmopathy. Specimen: blood.

The CDR3 loop reads CASSLKSPLGGELFF. The CDR3 DNA follows: TGTGCCAGCAGCTTAAAGAGTCCCTTAGGCGGGGAGCTGTTTTTT. This chain links TRBV7-3 with TRBJ2-2; D remains ambiguous. V lost 1 base and J lost 7, with 13 bases in between. Per germline, CDR1 SGHTA and CDR2 FQGTGA. The CDR3 has 15 amino acids.